This is a list of T cell receptor beta chains from one sample in a study of blood T cells in healthy people across ages. Each CDR3 protein gets one entry after TCRdb re-called the 5' RACE reads with MiXCR. The sample has about 1.8 million distinct CDR3 sequences; 49% are singletons. Sequencing was carried out using blood. The receptors originated from a middle-aged woman in good health. Each CDR3 is given with its conserved first and last residue. A D gene is named only where the DNA matches it firmly. A row's size may be missing; if present it is once, few, many or a size class.

d_gene | j_gene | v_gene | abundance | CDR3nt | CDR3aa
. | TRBJ1-4 | TRBV24-1 | . | TGTGCCACCAGTGATCCAGGGGCAACTAATGAAAAACTGTTTTTT | CATSDPGATNEKLFF
. | TRBJ1-5 | TRBV7-6 | . | TGTGCCAGCAGCTTAGTGGTTAGCACAGATACGCAGCATTTT | CASSLVVSTDTQHF
. | TRBJ1-1 | TRBV5-1 | . | TGCGCCAGCATGCCCTCCGGGAGGGGGGTCGCTGAAGCTTTCTTT | CASMPSGRGVAEAFF
. | TRBJ1-1 | TRBV6-5 | once | TGTGCCAGCAGTTACAGCAGGGTCCAAAAGGCTTTCTTT | CASSYSRVQKAFF
. | TRBJ2-5 | TRBV11-2 | few | TGTGCCTTTGGCGAGGCTCCCGGGGAGACCCAGTACTTC | CAFGEAPGETQYF
TRBD1 | TRBJ2-5 | TRBV15 | . | TGTGCCACCAGTCAGACAGGGTCTGGAGAGACCCAGTACTTC | CATSQTGSGETQYF
. | TRBJ2-1 | TRBV29-1 | . | TGCAGCGTTGACGGAACAGGTAGCTCCTACAATGAGCAGTTCTTC | CSVDGTGSSYNEQFF
. | TRBJ1-1 | TRBV11-2 | once | TGTGCCAGCAGCTTACCCACGGCTGAAGCTTTCTTT | CASSLPTAEAFF
TRBD1 | TRBJ1-4 | TRBV20-1 | . | TGCAGTGCGAGAACCGGGACAGGGATTGAGATGTTTTTT | CSARTGTGIEMFF
. | TRBJ2-3 | TRBV19 | . | TGTGCCAGTAGTATGGGTGGGGCGCTCACGGATACGCAGTATTTT | CASSMGGALTDTQYF
TRBD1 | TRBJ2-6 | TRBV11-2 | . | TGTGCCAGCAGAATGACAGGGAGCTCTGGGGCCAACGTCCTGACTTTC | CASRMTGSSGANVLTF
. | TRBJ2-4 | TRBV6-1 | . | TGTGCCAGCAGTGTGAGAGATTCCGCCAACATTCAGTACTTC | CASSVRDSANIQYF
TRBD1 | TRBJ1-1 | TRBV5-1 | few | TGCGCCAGCAGCTCCGGACAGGGGGCCTTCCCGCAAGCTTTCTTT | CASSSGQGAFPQAFF
TRBD2 | TRBJ2-7 | TRBV9 | . | TGTGCCAGCAGCGAAACCGGGAGGGGGCAGTACTTC | CASSETGRGQYF
TRBD2 | TRBJ2-3 | TRBV10-3 | once | TGTGCCATCAGTCTAGCGGGGAGGAATACAGATACGCAGTATTTT | CAISLAGRNTDTQYF
TRBD1 | TRBJ1-5 | TRBV6-2/TRBV6-3 | few | TGTGCCAGCAGTTACGGGGACAGGGGAACCCAGCATTTT | CASSYGDRGTQHF
. | TRBJ1-2 | TRBV28 | few | TGTGCCAGCAGTTGGCGAAATAACTATGGCTACACCTTC | CASSWRNNYGYTF